This T cell receptor beta chain derives from a study of T cells after yellow fever vaccination. V gave up 3 bases and J gave up 0 bases, with 8 bases separating them. CDR1 is MDHEN, CDR2 SYDVKM, per germline. The CDR3 runs 14 residues. Study-wide results and limits: Only a minor proportion of clonotypes was detected across both CD4 and CD8 compartments.

On this clonotype: Its target is not known.

Template switching with 5'RACE generated the TCR cDNA and added a universal primer site and UMIs. TCRdb re-derived calls from the 5' RACE reads in MiXCR, one entry per CDR3 protein. This table holds some 560,000 distinct CDR3 sequences, 19% found once. The specimen comprised PBMCs, sampled 15 days after the yellow fever booster vaccination. The chain carries TRBV28 and TRBJ1-2, with D hard to call. The clonotype was recovered from a man aged 25-45 years who received the YFV17D yellow fever vaccine. This CDR3 reads CASSFRETNYGYTF. For the CDR3, the DNA is TGTGCCAGCAGTTTTCGGGAAACTAACTATGGCTACACCTTC.